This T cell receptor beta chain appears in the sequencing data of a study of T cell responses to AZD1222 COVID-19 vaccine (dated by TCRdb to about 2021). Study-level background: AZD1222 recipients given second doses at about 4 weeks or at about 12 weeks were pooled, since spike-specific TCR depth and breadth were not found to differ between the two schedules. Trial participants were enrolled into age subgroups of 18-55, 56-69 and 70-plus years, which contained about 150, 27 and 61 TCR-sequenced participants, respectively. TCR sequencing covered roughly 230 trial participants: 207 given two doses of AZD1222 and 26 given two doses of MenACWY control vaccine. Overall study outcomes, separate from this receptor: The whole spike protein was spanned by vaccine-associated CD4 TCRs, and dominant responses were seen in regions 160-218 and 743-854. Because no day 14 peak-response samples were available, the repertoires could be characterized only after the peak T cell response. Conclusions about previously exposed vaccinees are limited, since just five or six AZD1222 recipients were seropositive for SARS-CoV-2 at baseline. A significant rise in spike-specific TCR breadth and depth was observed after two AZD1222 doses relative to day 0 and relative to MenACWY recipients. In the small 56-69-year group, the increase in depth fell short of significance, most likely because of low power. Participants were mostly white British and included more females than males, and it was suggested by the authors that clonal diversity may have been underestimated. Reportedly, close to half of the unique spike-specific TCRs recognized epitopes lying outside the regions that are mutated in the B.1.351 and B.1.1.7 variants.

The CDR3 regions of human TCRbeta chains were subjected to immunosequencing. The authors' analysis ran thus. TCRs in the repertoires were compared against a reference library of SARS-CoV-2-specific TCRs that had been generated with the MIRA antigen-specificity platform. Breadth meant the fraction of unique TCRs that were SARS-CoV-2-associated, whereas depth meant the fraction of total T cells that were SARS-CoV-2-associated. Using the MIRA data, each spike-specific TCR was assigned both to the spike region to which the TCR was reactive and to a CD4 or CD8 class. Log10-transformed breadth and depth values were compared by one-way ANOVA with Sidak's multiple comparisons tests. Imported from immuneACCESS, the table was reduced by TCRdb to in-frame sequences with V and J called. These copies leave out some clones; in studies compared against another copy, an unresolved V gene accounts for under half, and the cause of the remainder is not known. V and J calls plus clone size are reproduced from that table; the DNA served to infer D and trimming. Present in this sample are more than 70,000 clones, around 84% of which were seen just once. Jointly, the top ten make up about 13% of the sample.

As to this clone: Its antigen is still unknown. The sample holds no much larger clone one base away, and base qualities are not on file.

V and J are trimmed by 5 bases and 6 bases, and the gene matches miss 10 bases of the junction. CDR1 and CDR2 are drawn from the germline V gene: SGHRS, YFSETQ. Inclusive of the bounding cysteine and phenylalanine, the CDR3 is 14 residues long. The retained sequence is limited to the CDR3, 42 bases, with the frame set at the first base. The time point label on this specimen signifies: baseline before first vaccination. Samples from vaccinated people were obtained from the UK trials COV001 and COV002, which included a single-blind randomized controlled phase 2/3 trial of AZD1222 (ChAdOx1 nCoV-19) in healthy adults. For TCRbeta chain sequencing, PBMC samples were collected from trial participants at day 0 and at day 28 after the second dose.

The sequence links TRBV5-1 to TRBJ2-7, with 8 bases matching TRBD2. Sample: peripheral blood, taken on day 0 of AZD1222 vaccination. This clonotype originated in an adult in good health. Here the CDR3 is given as CASSYSGDLGEQYF. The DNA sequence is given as TGCGCCAGCAGTTATAGCGGGGACCTTGGCGAGCAGTACTTC.